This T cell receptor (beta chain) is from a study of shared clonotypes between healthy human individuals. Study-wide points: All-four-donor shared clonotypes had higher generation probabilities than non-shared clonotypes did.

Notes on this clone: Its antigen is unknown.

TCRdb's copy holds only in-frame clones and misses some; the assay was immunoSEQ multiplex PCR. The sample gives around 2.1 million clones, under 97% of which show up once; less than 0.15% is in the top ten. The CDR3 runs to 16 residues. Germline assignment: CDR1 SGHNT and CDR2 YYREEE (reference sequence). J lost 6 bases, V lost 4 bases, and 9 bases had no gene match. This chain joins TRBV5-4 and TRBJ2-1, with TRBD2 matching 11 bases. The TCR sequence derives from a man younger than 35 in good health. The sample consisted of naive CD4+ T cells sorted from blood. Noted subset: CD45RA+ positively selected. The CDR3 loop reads CASSPRLAGKSNEQFF. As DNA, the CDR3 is TGTGCCAGCAGCCCAAGACTAGCGGGGAAGAGCAATGAGCAGTTCTTC. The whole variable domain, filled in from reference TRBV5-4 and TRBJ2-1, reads ETGVTQSPTHLIKTRGQQVTLRCSSQSGHNTVSWYQQALGQGPQFIFQYYREEENGRGNFPPRFSGLQFPNYSSELNVNALELDDSALYLCASSPRLAGKSNEQFFGPGTRLTVL.